These 26 T cell receptor beta chains share one sample of origin, sequenced in a study of PD-1 blockade in classical Hodgkin lymphoma. Time point in this sample: cycle 4 day 1 (C4D1), after six to seven weeks of nivolumab. After autologous stem cell transplantation all patients relapsed, and prior brentuximab vedotin exposure differed between cohorts. TCRdb keeps only in-frame clones here, not all; method: immunoSEQ multiplex PCR. Of 21,000 or so clones listed, roughly 88% are singletons. The source was peripheral blood mononuclear cells (PBMCs), collected before the fourth cycle of nivolumab. The origin of the receptors is a human donor with classical Hodgkin lymphoma.

V and J are TRBV7-8 and TRBJ2-3; D may be TRBD1 (5 bases). CDR3 length: 15 amino acids. V lost 5 bases and J 4 bases, leaving 16 bases between the germline ends. The V gene's germline CDR1 is SGHVS and CDR2 FQNEAQ. CDR3 in DNA: TGTGCCAGCAGCCCCGGGTTGGGGCAGCCAGATACGCAGTATTTT. The encoded protein is CASSPGLGQPDTQYF.

The chain couples TRBV30 to TRBJ1-1; D unresolved. Germline-derived CDR1 and CDR2 are GTSNPN and SVGIG (reference sequence). V was shortened by 3 bases and J by 6 bases, with 8 bases between the two germline ends. The length of the CDR3 is 11 residues. The CDR3 DNA reads as TGTGCCTGGAGGGCCCGGGCTGAAGCTTTCTTT. Translated, it gives CAWRARAEAFF.

The chain links TRBV28 to TRBJ2-6, with D unclear. V was trimmed by 4 bases and J by 0 bases, leaving 10 bases between them. The germline CDR1 and CDR2 sequences are MDHEN and SYDVKM. The CDR3 is 16 residues long. CDR3 protein: CASSSTATSGANVLTF. CDR3 nucleotide sequence: TGTGCCAGCAGTTCCACAGCGACCTCTGGGGCCAACGTCCTGACTTTC. The variable domain in full, with the rest retrieved from reference TRBV28 and TRBJ2-6, is DVKVTQSSRYLVKRTGEKVFLECVQDMDHENMFWYRQDPGLGLRLIYFSYDVKMKEKGDIPEGYSVSREKKERFSLILESASTNQTSMYLCASSSTATSGANVLTFGAGSRLTVL.

The chain combines TRBV1 with TRBJ2-5; the table's D call, TRBD2, has no DNA check behind it. TRBV1 is an annotated pseudogene. CDR3 size: 15 residues. This CDR3 reads CTSRRCGANGETQYF. CDR3 in DNA: TGCACCAGCAGAAGATGCGGGGCTAATGGGGAGACCCAGTACTTC.

The CDR3 protein is CATSSGLAGGNEQFF. In DNA form, the CDR3 reads TGTGCCACCAGCAGCGGGCTAGCGGGGGGCAATGAGCAGTTCTTC. The V and J genes are TRBV15 and TRBJ2-1; 11 bases fit TRBD2. CDR1 and CDR2 from the germline V gene are LNHNV and YYDKDF (reference sequence). The J segment lost 6 bases and the V segment lost 3 bases, leaving 4 bases of the junction unmatched. The CDR3 totals 15 residues.

The chain employs TRBV4-1 and TRBJ2-3; D is unresolved. Germline V CDR1 and CDR2: MGHRA, YSYEKL. The CDR3 length is 17 residues. Trimming shortened V by 4 bases and J by 0 bases, and 17 bases separated the two germline ends. DNA for the CDR3: TGCGCCAGCAGCCGGTCCTTGCGCGGAACTAGCACAGATACGCAGTATTTT. Residues: CASSRSLRGTSTDTQYF.

This chain links TRBV11-2 with TRBJ1-1; D unclear. V lost 1 base and J lost 0, with 3 bases in between. The germline CDR1 and CDR2 sequences are SGHAT and FQNNGV. The CDR3 has 13 amino acids. The chain's CDR3 is CASSLVMNTEAFF. The CDR3 bases are TGTGCCAGCAGCTTAGTTATGAACACTGAAGCTTTCTTT.

The chain is built from TRBV13 and TRBJ1-2; D is possibly TRBD1 (5 bases). The CDR3 has 16 amino acids. V lost 4 bases and J 3 bases, leaving 18 bases between the germline ends. CDR1 is PRHDT and CDR2 is FYEKMQ in the germline V gene (reference sequence). CDR3 nucleotides: TGTGCCAGCAGCTCGTACGAGGACAATCCCTACTATGGCTACACCTTC. This codes for CASSSYEDNPYYGYTF.

The genes are TRBV6-1 and TRBJ2-1; D is ambiguous. Trimming stripped 5 bases from V and 4 bases from J, with 15 bases between. Germline CDR1 is MNHNS and CDR2 is SASEGT. This CDR3 is built from 15 residues. This CDR3 is CASSWVPELYNEQFF. The CDR3 nucleotides are TGTGCCAGCAGTTGGGTCCCCGAACTATACAATGAGCAGTTCTTC.

The chain employs TRBV2 and TRBJ2-1; tentative D call: TRBD1 (6 bases). Trimming cost V 3 bases and J 4 bases, with 7 bases left between them. Germline V lookup: CDR1 SNHLY, CDR2 FYNNEI. The CDR3 length is 13 residues. CDR3 sequence: CASSDRGYNEQFF. DNA of the CDR3: TGTGCCAGCAGTGATAGGGGGTACAATGAGCAGTTCTTC.

Comments on this clone: A junction end diverges from the germline sequence, so it may reflect a read error. The CDR3 loop reads CASSLGRHMDEQYF. CDR3 DNA: TGTGCCAGCAGCTTAGGACGTCATATGGACGAGCAGTACTTC. This sequence joins TRBV5-1 and TRBJ2-7; D remains ambiguous. Germline CDR1 is SGHRS and CDR2 is YFSETQ. CDR3 length: 14 amino acids. The variable domain in full, with the rest retrieved from reference TRBV5-1 and TRBJ2-7, is KAGVTQTPRYLIKTRGQQVTLSCSPISGHRSVSWYQQTPGQGLQFLFEYFSETQRNKGNFPGRFSGRQFSNSRSEMNVSTLELGDSALYLCASSLGRHMDEQYFGPGTRLTVT.

The chain recombines TRBV5-6 with TRBJ2-3; D is unclear. The germline V gene encodes CDR1 SGHDT and CDR2 YYEEEE. V was trimmed by 7 bases and J by 2 bases, leaving 20 bases between them. This CDR3 is 16 amino acids long. CDR3 coding DNA: TGTGCCAGCGATCACTTGACACTCGAAAACACAGATACGCAGTATTTT. Its protein is CASDHLTLENTDTQYF.

The chain recombines TRBV9 with TRBJ2-7, with D possibly matching TRBD2 (6 bases). V was shortened by 0 bases and J by 3 bases, with 13 bases between the two germline ends. Germline loops: CDR1 SGDLS, CDR2 YYNGEE. The CDR3 has 15 amino acids. CDR3 sequence: CASSVGTGSHYEQYF. The CDR3 coding sequence is TGTGCCAGCAGCGTAGGGACCGGGAGTCACTACGAGCAGTACTTC.

V gene TRBV19 combines with J gene TRBJ2-5, with D tentatively TRBD1 (6 bases). The CDR3 spans 16 residues. CDR1 is LNHDA and CDR2 is SQIVND in the germline V gene (reference sequence). With 1 base removed from V and 4 bases from J, the gap between germline ends came to 16 bases. Written as DNA, the CDR3 is TGTGCCAGTAGTATAGCGTCAGGGGCGCTAGGAGAGACCCAGTACTTC. As protein: CASSIASGALGETQYF. The whole variable domain, filled in from reference TRBV19 and TRBJ2-5, reads DGGITQSPKYLFRKEGQNVTLSCEQNLNHDAMYWYRQDPGQGLRLIYYSQIVNDFQKGDIAEGYSVSREKKESFPLTVTSAQKNPTAFYLCASSIASGALGETQYFGPGTRLLVL.

This chain connects TRBV5-1 to TRBJ1-2; D unclear. V shed 2 bases and J shed 4 bases, with 12 bases lying between them. CDR3 length: 14 residues. Germline loops: CDR1 SGHRS, CDR2 YFSETQ. The CDR3 spells CASSFGGRLYGYTF. The CDR3 coding sequence is TGCGCCAGCAGCTTCGGAGGCCGCCTCTATGGCTACACCTTC.

This clone was recorded a few times. This sequence joins TRBV5-1 and TRBJ1-2; D unresolved. Per the germline V gene, CDR1 is SGHRS and CDR2 is YFSETQ. Trimming took off 0 bases at V and 3 bases at J, with 9 bases between the two ends. This CDR3 is built from 14 residues. CDR3 DNA sequence: TGCGCCAGCAGCTTGGCCTTGGGTGACTATGGCTACACCTTC. Translating it yields CASSLALGDYGYTF.

The gene calls are TRBV25-1 and TRBJ2-2; 7 bases map to TRBD2. J was trimmed by 1 base and V by 1 base; bases with no gene match: 0. Looked up from germline, CDR1 is MGHDK and CDR2 is SYGVNS. The CDR3 has 15 amino acids. CDR3 nucleotides: TGTGCCAGCAGTGAATGGGAGGGGAACACCGGGGAGCTGTTTTTT. Translating it yields CASSEWEGNTGELFF.

The chain recombines TRBV5-1 with TRBJ2-1, with D possibly TRBD2 on 6 matching bases. V dropped 4 bases and J dropped 12 bases, with 17 bases sitting between them. CDR3 length: 13 residues. The germline V gene encodes CDR1 SGHRS and CDR2 YFSETQ. CDR3 in amino acids: CASSLTRASGQFF. CDR3 DNA: TGCGCCAGCAGCCTGACTAGGGCCTCCGGGCAGTTCTTC.

This chain connects TRBV6-5 to TRBJ2-7; TRBD1 aligns across 7 bases. The CDR3 is 14 residues long. Germline-derived CDR1 and CDR2 are MNHEY and SVGAGI. Germline trimming cut 7 bases from V and 1 base from J; bases unmatched to any gene: 7. CDR3 sequence: CASTKGDSSYEQYF. CDR3 bases: TGTGCCAGCACCAAGGGGGACAGTTCCTACGAGCAGTACTTC.

The rearrangement joins TRBV19 to TRBJ1-4, with D perhaps matching TRBD1 (5 bases). The CDR3 totals 13 residues. CDR1 and CDR2 from the germline V gene are LNHDA and SQIVND (reference sequence). V was trimmed by 5 bases and J by 9 bases, leaving 13 bases between them. As DNA, the CDR3 is TGTGCCAGTAGTGTCAGGGTGGAGAAAAAACTGTTTTTT. It is translated as CASSVRVEKKLFF.

V is TRBV6-5 and J is TRBJ2-2, with D uncertain. There are 14 residues in the CDR3. Germline V gene data show CDR1 as MNHEY and CDR2 as SVGAGI. Trimming pared 2 bases from V and 6 bases from J, leaving 10 bases between. The CDR3 reads CASSYSLFAGELFF. As DNA, the CDR3 is TGTGCCAGCAGTTACAGTTTATTTGCCGGGGAGCTGTTTTTT.

By sample share, this clone is medium-sized. The J gene is TRBJ2-7, the V gene TRBV29-1, with 8 bases fitting TRBD1. This CDR3 has 14 residues. Per germline, CDR1 SQVTM and CDR2 ANQGSEA. J gave up 2 bases and V 6 bases, and 9 bases lay outside the gene matches. The CDR3 region has the DNA TGCAGCGTCCTCAATTGGACAGGGACCTACGAGCAGTACTTC. The encoded protein is CSVLNWTGTYEQYF.

The rearrangement links TRBV14 to TRBJ2-5; weak D call: TRBD1 (6 bases). CDR3 size: 17 residues. Germline-derived CDR1 and CDR2 are SGHDN and FVKESK. Trimming took 4 bases from V and 5 from J, leaving 23 bases between them. The CDR3 is CASSPLADFDRRETQYF. CDR3 bases: TGTGCCAGCAGCCCTCTGGCGGACTTTGACAGGAGGGAGACCCAGTACTTC.

The rearrangement links TRBV7-9 to TRBJ2-1; TRBD1 matches at 10 bases. V was pared by 0 bases and J by 4 bases, with 3 bases of the junction left unmatched. The CDR3 contains 16 residues. CDR1 SEHNR and CDR2 FQNEAQ come from the germline V gene (reference sequence). CDR3 nucleotides: TGTGCCAGCAGCTTAGCTAGGACAGGGGGTTACAATGAGCAGTTCTTC. Its translation: CASSLARTGGYNEQFF.

This chain connects TRBV11-1 to TRBJ2-1; possibly TRBD2 for D (5 bases). Trimming cost V 2 bases and J 9 bases, with 8 bases left between them. The CDR3 runs 12 residues. Germline loops: CDR1 SGHAT, CDR2 FQDESV (reference sequence). CDR3: CASSLYEGEQFF. Written as DNA, the CDR3 is TGTGCCAGCAGCTTATATGAGGGTGAGCAGTTCTTC.

The chain uses TRBV5-4 and TRBJ2-7; D is perhaps TRBD1 (5 bases). CDR3 size: 15 residues. The germline gives CDR1 SGHNT, CDR2 YYREEE (reference sequence). V lost 3 bases to trimming and J lost 0 bases, with 13 bases between them. The CDR3 sequence: CASSWSQGYSYEQYF. In DNA, the CDR3 is TGTGCCAGCAGCTGGAGCCAGGGTTACTCCTACGAGCAGTACTTC.